This T cell receptor beta chain is drawn from a study of T cell responses to AZD1222 COVID-19 vaccine. Whole-study context: The analysis combined second doses at about 4 or about 12 weeks.

Generated by immunoSEQ multiplex PCR, the TCRdb table keeps only in-frame clones and is missing some. The table shows 130,000 or so clones, with about 86% occurring only once. For this clone: As yet, its antigen is unknown.

Study outcomes and limitations: The span of vaccine-associated CD4 TCRs extended across spike, with dominance at 160-218 and 743-854. The breadth and depth of Spike-specific TCRs increased once two AZD1222 doses had been given. White British people made up most donors, females outnumbered males, and clonal diversity was possibly underestimated.

Germline-derived CDR1 and CDR2 are MNHNS and SASEGT. The CDR3 consists of 17 residues. Between the trimmed V and J ends, which lost 3 bases and 2 bases, there was a span of 17 bases. The TCR originated in an adult in good health. This material consisted of peripheral blood, taken on day 0 of AZD1222 vaccination. The rearrangement links TRBV6-1 to TRBJ1-5; D is ambiguous. The CDR3 reads CASSEFPRWEGNQPQHF. CDR3 DNA: TGTGCCAGCAGTGAGTTTCCTAGGTGGGAAGGCAATCAGCCCCAGCATTTT.